This TCR beta chain stems from a study of blood T cell repertoires in COVID-19. Overall study context: The United States, Italy and Spain supplied acute and convalescent COVID-19 samples.

In the original workflow: Amplifying reference gene primers gave estimates of nucleated cell counts. Sequencing was performed with immunoSEQ multiplex PCR; in TCRdb, only in-frame clones are kept and a portion is missing. The DNA was the basis for D and trimming; V, J and clone size are from that table. The sample consists of 95,000 to 150,000 clones, 82% of them appearing once. Trimming at V came to 4 bases and at J to 10 bases, leaving 5 bases not matched to a gene. Looked up from germline, CDR1 is SGHDN and CDR2 is FVKESK. The CDR3 is made up of 12 amino acids. The receptor was derived from a woman in her seventies with acute or convalescent COVID-19. The sequenced sample consisted of peripheral blood. V is TRBV14 and J is TRBJ2-5, with 8 bases matching TRBD2. The CDR3 coding sequence is TGTGCCAGCAGCCGAACGGGGGGGCTCCAGTACTTC. Amino acid sequence: CASSRTGGLQYF.